This section outlines one TCR beta chain sequence together with its context. The CDR3 length is 17 residues. With V trimmed by 6 bases and J by 0 bases, 8 bases remained unmatched. CDR1 and CDR2 (germline): SGDLS, YYNGEE. This entry comes from a study of blood T cell repertoires in COVID-19. In the study overall: Specimens from acute and convalescent COVID-19 originated in the United States, Italy and Spain.

Produced via immunoSEQ multiplex PCR; TCRdb's table is partial and in-frame only. The sample includes around 260,000 clones, approximately 91% of them seen just once. The sequence was obtained from a human donor in a cohort sampled during active COVID-19. The chain joins TRBV9 to TRBJ2-6, with 8 positions matching TRBD1. Sequencing input: peripheral blood. CDR3: CASTDRDEVSGANVLTF. As DNA, the CDR3 is TGTGCCAGCACGGACAGGGACGAAGTCTCTGGGGCCAACGTCCTGACTTTC.